This TCR beta chain was recorded in a study of blood T cell repertoires in COVID-19. Study overall: The study drew acute and convalescent COVID-19 samples from the United States, Italy and Spain. Sources were T cells, B-cell-depleted T cells, or PBMCs; the material itself was cDNA or gDNA.

As processed by the authors: Quantification of nucleated cells was approximated via reference gene primer amplification. This table comes from immunoSEQ multiplex PCR, and its TCRdb copy is limited to in-frame clones, with some not included. V and J calls and clone size are as listed in that table; D and trimming were resolved from the DNA. The data contain 250,000 to 300,000 clones, 86% of them singletons. J gave up 3 bases and V 6 bases, and 4 bases lay outside the gene matches. CDR1 and CDR2 (germline): MNHEY, SVGAGI. CDR3 length: 14 amino acids. Material for sequencing was peripheral blood. This TCR was sampled from a woman aged 25-40 years with active or convalescent COVID-19. The chain combines TRBV6-5 with TRBJ1-5, with 8 bases fitting TRBD1. CDR3 bases: TGTGCCAGCAGAGGACAGGGTCCCAATCAGCCCCAGCATTTT. It encodes CASRGQGPNQPQHF.